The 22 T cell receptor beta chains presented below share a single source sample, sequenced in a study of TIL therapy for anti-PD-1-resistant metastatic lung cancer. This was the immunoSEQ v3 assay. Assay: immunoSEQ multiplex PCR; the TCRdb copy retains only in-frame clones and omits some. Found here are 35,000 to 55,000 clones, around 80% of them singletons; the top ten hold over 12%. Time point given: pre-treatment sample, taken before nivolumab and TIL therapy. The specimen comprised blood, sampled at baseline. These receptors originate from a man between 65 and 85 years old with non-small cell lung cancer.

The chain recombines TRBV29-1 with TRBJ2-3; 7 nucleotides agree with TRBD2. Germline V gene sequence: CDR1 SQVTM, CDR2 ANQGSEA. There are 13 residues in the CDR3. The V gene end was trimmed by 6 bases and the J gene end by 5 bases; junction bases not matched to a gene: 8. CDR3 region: CSVVSGGLDTQYF. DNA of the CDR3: TGCAGCGTAGTGTCGGGAGGACTAGATACGCAGTATTTT.

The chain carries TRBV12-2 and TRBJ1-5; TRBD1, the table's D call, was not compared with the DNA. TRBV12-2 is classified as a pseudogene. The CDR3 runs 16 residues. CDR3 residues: CASRPQADRGNQPQHF. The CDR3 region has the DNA TGTGCAAGTCGCCCCCAAGCCGACAGGGGGAATCAGCCCCAGCATTTT.

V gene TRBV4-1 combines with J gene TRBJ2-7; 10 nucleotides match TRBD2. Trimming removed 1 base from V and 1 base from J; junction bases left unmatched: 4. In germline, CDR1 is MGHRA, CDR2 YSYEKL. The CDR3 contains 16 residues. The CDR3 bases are TGCGCCAGCAGCCAAGTGGCTAGCGGGAGTTCCTACGAGCAGTACTTC. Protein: CASSQVASGSSYEQYF.

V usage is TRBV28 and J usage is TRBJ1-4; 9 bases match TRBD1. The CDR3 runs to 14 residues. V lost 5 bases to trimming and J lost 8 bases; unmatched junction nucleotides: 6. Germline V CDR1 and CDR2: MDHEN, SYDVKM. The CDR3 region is CASSTQGAEEKLFF. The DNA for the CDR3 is TGTGCCAGCAGTACACAGGGGGCGGAAGAAAAACTGTTTTTT.

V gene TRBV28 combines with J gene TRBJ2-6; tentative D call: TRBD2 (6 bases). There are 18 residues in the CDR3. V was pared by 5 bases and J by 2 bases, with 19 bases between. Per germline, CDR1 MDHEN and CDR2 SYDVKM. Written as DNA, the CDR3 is TGTGCCAGCAGTCAGAAGATGGGGGGATTAGCTGGGGCCAACGTCCTGACTTTC. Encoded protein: CASSQKMGGLAGANVLTF.

CDR3 region: CATSVLAGQETQYF. The CDR3, as DNA: TGTGCCACCAGTGTACTAGCGGGGCAAGAGACCCAGTACTTC. V gene TRBV15 combines with J gene TRBJ2-5, with 10 positions matching TRBD2. V shed 6 bases, J shed 2 bases, and the junction held 3 bases outside the gene matches. CDR3 size: 14 residues. Per germline, CDR1 LNHNV and CDR2 YYDKDF (reference sequence). The variable domain in full, with the rest retrieved from reference TRBV15 and TRBJ2-5, is DAMVIQNPRYQVTQFGKPVTLSCSQTLNHNVMYWYQQKSSQAPKLLFHYYDKDFNNEADTPDNFQSRRPNTSFCFLDIRSPGLGDTAMYLCATSVLAGQETQYFGPGTRLLVL.

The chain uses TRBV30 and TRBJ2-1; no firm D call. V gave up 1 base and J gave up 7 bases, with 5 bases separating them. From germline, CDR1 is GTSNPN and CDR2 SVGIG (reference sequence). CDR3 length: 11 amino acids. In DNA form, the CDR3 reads TGTGCCTGGAGTGGCCTGAATGAGCAGTTCTTC. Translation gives CAWSGLNEQFF. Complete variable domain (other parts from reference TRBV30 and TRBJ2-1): SQTIHQWPATLVQPVGSPLSLECTVEGTSNPNLYWYRQAAGRGLQLLFYSVGIGQISSEVPQNLSASRPQDRQFILSSKKLLLSDSGFYLCAWSGLNEQFFGPGTRLTVL.

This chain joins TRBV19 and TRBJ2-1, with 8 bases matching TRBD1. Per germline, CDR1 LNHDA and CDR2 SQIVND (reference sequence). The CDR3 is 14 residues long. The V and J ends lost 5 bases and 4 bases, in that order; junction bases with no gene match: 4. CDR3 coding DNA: TGTGCCAGTAGTCCCGGGACAGGATACAATGAGCAGTTCTTC. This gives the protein CASSPGTGYNEQFF. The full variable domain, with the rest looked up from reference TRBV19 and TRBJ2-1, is DGGITQSPKYLFRKEGQNVTLSCEQNLNHDAMYWYRQDPGQGLRLIYYSQIVNDFQKGDIAEGYSVSREKKESFPLTVTSAQKNPTAFYLCASSPGTGYNEQFFGPGTRLTVL.

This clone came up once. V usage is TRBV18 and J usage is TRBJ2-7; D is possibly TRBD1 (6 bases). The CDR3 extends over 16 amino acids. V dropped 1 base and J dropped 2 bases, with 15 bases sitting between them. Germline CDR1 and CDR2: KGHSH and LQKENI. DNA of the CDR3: TGTGCCAGCTCACCACGCCGGACAGAAACTGCCTACGAGCAGTACTTC. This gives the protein CASSPRRTETAYEQYF.

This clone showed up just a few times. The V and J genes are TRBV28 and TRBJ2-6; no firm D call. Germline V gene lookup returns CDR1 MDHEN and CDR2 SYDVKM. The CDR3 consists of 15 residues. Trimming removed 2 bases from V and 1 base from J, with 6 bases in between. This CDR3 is CASSLTVSGANVLTF. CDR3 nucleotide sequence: TGTGCCAGCAGTTTAACGGTGTCTGGGGCCAACGTCCTGACTTTC.

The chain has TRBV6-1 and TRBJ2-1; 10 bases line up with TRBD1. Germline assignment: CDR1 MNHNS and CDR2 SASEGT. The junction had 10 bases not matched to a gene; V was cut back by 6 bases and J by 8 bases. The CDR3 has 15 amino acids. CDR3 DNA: TGTGCCAGCAGAAGAGGGGACAGGGGTTCGGATGAGCAGTTCTTC. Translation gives CASRRGDRGSDEQFF.

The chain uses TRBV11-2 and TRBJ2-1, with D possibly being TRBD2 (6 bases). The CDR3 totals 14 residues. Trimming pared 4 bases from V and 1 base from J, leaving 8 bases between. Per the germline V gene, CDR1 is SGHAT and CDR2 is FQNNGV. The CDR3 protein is CASSSLASYNEQFF. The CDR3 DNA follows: TGTGCCAGCAGCTCTCTAGCGTCCTACAATGAGCAGTTCTTC. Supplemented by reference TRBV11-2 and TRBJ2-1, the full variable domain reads EAGVAQSPRYKIIEKRQSVAFWCNPISGHATLYWYQQILGQGPKLLIQFQNNGVVDDSQLPKDRFSAERLKGVDSTLKIQPAKLEDSAVYLCASSSLASYNEQFFGPGTRLTVL.

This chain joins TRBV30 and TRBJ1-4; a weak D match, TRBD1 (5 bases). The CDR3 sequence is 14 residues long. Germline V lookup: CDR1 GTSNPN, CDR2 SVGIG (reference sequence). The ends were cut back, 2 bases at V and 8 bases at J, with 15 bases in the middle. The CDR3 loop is CAWSPRGRGEKLFF. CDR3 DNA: TGTGCCTGGAGTCCCCGCGGACGGGGGGAAAAACTGTTTTTT. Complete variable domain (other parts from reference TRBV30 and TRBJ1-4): SQTIHQWPATLVQPVGSPLSLECTVEGTSNPNLYWYRQAAGRGLQLLFYSVGIGQISSEVPQNLSASRPQDRQFILSSKKLLLSDSGFYLCAWSPRGRGEKLFFGSGTQLSVL.

CDR3 nucleotides: TGTGCCAGCAGCTCAGCCTCAGGAAGTTTAGCCAAAAACATTCAGTACTTC. This sequence encodes CASSSASGSLAKNIQYF. This sequence joins TRBV11-2 and TRBJ2-4; D unclear. The germline CDR1 and CDR2 sequences are SGHAT and FQNNGV. The CDR3 is 17 residues long. The V end lost 4 bases, the J end lost 0 bases, and 16 bases lay between the germline ends.

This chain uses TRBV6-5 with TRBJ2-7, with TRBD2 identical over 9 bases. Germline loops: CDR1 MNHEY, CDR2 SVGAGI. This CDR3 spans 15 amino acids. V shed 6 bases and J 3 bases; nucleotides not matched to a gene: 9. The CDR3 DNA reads TGTGCCAGCAGCGACCGGACTAGCGAGCGCTACGAGCAGTACTTC. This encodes CASSDRTSERYEQYF.

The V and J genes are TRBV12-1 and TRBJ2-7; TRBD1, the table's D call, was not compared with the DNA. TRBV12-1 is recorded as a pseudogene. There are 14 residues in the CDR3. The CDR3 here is CASSLGRITYEQYF. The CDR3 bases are TGTGCCAGCAGCTTGGGCAGGATAACCTACGAGCAGTACTTC.

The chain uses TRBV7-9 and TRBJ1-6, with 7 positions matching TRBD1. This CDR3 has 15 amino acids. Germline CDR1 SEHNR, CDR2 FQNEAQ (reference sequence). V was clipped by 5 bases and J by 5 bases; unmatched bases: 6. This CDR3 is CASSHRTGDNSPLHF. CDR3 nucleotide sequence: TGTGCCAGCAGCCATAGGACAGGAGATAATTCACCCCTCCACTTT.

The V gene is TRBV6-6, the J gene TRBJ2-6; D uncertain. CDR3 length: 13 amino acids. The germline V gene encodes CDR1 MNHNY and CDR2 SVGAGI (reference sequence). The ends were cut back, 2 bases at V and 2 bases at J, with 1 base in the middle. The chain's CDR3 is CASSYAGANVLTF. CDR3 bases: TGTGCCAGCAGTTACGCTGGGGCCAACGTCCTGACTTTC.

The CDR3 region has the DNA TGCGCCAGCAGCTTGAGTCAATACAATGAGCAGTTCTTC. Translated: CASSLSQYNEQFF. The V call is TRBV5-1, the J call TRBJ2-1; D is undetermined. V was clipped by 1 base and J by 4 bases, with 6 bases between them. Germline V gene sequence: CDR1 SGHRS, CDR2 YFSETQ. The CDR3 has 13 residues.

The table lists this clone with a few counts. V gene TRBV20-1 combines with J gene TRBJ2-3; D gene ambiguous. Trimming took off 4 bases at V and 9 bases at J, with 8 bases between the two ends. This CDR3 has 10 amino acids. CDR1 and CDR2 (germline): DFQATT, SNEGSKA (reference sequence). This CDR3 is CSATRETQYF. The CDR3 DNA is TGCAGTGCTACCCGTGAGACGCAGTATTTT.

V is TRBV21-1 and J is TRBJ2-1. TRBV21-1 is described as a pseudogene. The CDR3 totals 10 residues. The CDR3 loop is CASGNNEQFF. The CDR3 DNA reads TGTGCCAGCGGAAATAATGAGCAGTTCTTC.

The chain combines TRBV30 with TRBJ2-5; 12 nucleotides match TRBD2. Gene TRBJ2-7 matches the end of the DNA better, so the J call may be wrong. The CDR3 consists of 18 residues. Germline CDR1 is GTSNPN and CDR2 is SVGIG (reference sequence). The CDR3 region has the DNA TGTGCCTGGAGCGTGACCCGGCAGACTAGCGGGAGATCCTACGAGCAGTACTTC. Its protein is CAWSVTRQTSGRSYEQYF.